This T cell receptor (beta chain) was sequenced during a study of T cell responses to AZD1222 COVID-19 vaccine. CDR3 length: 13 amino acids. V was trimmed by 2 bases and J by 5 bases, leaving 7 bases between them. Germline assignment: CDR1 MDHEN and CDR2 SYDVKM. Study observations and caveats: With dominance at 160-218 and 743-854, vaccine-associated CD4 TCRs spanned spike. Repertoires were obtained only post-peak T cell response.

Measured with immunoSEQ multiplex PCR; TCRdb has only the in-frame clones, and not every one. The repertoire holds roughly 120,000 clones, about 90% seen once, with 7.5% to 8% in the top ten. As regards this clone: Its antigen is undetermined. The identical CDR3 is also encoded by other nucleotide sequences in the sample.

The TCR was taken from an adult in good health. Here the sequenced sample was peripheral blood, taken on day 0 of AZD1222 vaccination. The rearrangement uses TRBV28 and TRBJ1-5; TRBD1 might be the D (5 bases). CDR3 sequence: CASSLDSYQPQHF. The CDR3 DNA reads as TGTGCCAGCAGTTTAGACAGCTATCAGCCCCAGCATTTT.